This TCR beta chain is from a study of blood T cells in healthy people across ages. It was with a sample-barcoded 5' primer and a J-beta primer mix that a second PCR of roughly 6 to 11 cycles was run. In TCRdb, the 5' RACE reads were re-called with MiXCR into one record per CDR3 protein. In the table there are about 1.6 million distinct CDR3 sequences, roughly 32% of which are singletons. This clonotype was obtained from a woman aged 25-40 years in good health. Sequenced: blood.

CDR3 sequence (DNA): TGTGCCAGCAGTTTAAAGGTCCAGGGTCCGTATACGCAGTATTTT. Protein: CASSLKVQGPYTQYF. V usage is TRBV28 and J usage is TRBJ2-3; D is perhaps TRBD1 (5 bases). V was clipped by 2 bases and J by 7 bases, with 16 bases between them. The CDR3 sequence is 15 residues long. Per the germline V gene, CDR1 is MDHEN and CDR2 is SYDVKM. The full variable domain, in which reference TRBV28 and TRBJ2-3 provide the parts outside the CDR3, is DVKVTQSSRYLVKRTGEKVFLECVQDMDHENMFWYRQDPGLGLRLIYFSYDVKMKEKGDIPEGYSVSREKKERFSLILESASTNQTSMYLCASSLKVQGPYTQYFGPGTRLTVL.